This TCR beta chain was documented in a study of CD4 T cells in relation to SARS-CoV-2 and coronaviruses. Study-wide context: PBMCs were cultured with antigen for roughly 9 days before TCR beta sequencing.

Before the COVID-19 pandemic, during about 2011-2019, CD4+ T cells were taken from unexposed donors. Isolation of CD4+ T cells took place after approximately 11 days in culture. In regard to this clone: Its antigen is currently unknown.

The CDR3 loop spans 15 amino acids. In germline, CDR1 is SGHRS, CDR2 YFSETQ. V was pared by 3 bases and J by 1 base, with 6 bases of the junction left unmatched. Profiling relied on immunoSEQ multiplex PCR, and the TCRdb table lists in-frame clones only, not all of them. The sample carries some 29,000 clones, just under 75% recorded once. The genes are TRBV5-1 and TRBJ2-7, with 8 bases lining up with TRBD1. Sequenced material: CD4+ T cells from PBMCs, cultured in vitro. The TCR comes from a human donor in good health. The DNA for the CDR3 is TGCGCCAGCAGCTCCGGACAGGGAACATCCTACGAGCAGTACTTC. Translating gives CASSSGQGTSYEQYF. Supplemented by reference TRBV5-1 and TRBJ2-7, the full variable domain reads KAGVTQTPRYLIKTRGQQVTLSCSPISGHRSVSWYQQTPGQGLQFLFEYFSETQRNKGNFPGRFSGRQFSNSRSEMNVSTLELGDSALYLCASSSGQGTSYEQYFGPGTRLTVT.